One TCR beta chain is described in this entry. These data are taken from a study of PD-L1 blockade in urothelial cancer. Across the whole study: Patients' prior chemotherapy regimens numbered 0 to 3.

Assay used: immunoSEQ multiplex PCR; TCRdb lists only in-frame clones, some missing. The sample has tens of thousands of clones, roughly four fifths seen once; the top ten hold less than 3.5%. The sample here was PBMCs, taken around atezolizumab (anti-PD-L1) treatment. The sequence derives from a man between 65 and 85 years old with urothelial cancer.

The chain's CDR3 is CASSRAGQGNLVDADTQYF. The CDR3 coding sequence is TGCGCCAGCAGCCGCGCGGGACAGGGGAATTTAGTTGATGCAGATACGCAGTATTTT. The V call is TRBV5-1, the J call TRBJ2-3; TRBD1 aligns across 10 bases. The germline gives CDR1 SGHRS, CDR2 YFSETQ. The CDR3 covers 19 residues. Trimming at V came to 4 bases and at J to 4 bases, leaving 18 bases not matched to a gene.